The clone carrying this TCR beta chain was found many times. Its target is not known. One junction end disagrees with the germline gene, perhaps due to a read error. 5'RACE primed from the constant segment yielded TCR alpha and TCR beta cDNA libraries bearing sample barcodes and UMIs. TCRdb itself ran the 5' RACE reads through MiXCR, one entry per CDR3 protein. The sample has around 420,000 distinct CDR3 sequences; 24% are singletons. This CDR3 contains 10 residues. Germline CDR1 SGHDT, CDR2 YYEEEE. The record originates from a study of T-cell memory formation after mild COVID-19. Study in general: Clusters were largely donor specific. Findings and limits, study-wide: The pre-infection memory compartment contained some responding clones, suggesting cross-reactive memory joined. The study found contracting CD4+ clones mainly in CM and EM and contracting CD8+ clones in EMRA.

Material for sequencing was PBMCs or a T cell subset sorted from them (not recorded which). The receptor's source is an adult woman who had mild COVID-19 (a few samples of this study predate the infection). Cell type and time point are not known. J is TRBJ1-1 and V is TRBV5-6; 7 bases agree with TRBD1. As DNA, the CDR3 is TGTGCCAGCAGCGGACCGGGACAGATCTTT. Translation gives CASSGPGQIF.